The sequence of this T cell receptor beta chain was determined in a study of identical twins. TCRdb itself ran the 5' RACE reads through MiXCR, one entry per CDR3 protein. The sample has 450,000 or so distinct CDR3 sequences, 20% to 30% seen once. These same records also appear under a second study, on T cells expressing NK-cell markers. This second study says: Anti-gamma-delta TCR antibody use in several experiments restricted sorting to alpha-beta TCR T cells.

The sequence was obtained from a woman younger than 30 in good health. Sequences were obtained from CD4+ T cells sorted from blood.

CDR3 coding DNA: TGTGCCACCAGCAGAGAACTGGGAGCAGGGCTGCCTCAGTACTTC. The encoded protein is CATSRELGAGLPQYF. The chain couples TRBV15 to TRBJ2-7; D assignment may be TRBD1 or TRBD2 (5 bases each). There are 15 residues in the CDR3. V lost 0 bases, J lost 10 bases, and 19 bases lay in between. Germline V lookup: CDR1 LNHNV, CDR2 YYDKDF (reference sequence).